Listed below are T cell receptor beta chains from one sample, sequenced in a study of CD8 T cells in Susac syndrome. TCRdb itself ran the immunoSEQ multiplex PCR reads through MiXCR, one entry per CDR3 protein. Altogether fewer than 90,000 distinct CDR3 sequences are present, 85% to 95% being singletons, with the ten largest covering 0.45% to 0.55%. Sequencing used CD8+ T cells from PBMCs. These receptors were obtained from a human donor with Susac syndrome. Each CDR3 is given without its conserved first and last residue. The D gene is left open where the match is weak. Where a row states a size, it is once, few, many or the class of an expanded clone; other rows omit it.

V,size,D,length,CDR3
TRBV5-5,.,.,13,ASSLTGQNTGELF
TRBV29-1,.,.,11,SVATELSYEQY
TRBV6-1,.,TRBD1,12,ASSAQGAQGEAF
TRBV3-1,.,.,11,ASSQDRPGTQY
TRBV3-1,once,TRBD1,14,ASSQDSTGAGNEQF
TRBV6-4,.,.,13,ASSDGAASTDTQY
TRBV20-1,.,TRBD1,10,SEGQVDYGYT
TRBV29-1,.,.,10,SGGTPNYGYT
TRBV13,.,TRBD1,13,ASSFGDRRDQPQH
TRBV12-5,.,.,13,ASGVQGFDTGELF
TRBV7-2,.,.,12,ASSLVRGTDTQY
TRBV11-2,.,.,14,ASSLKGQKSTDTQY
TRBV20-1,.,TRBD1,14,SASGPDRGSYNEQF
TRBV6-5,.,.,9,ASSYFGTQY
TRBV6-2/TRBV6-3,.,.,12,ASSYFGPAYEQY
TRBV18,.,TRBD1,14,ASSLSNRGVRNTIY
TRBV27,.,.,15,ASSKAVPAAGQETQY
TRBV7-8,.,TRBD1,16,ASSLAPSPGQGAYEQY
TRBV12-3/TRBV12-4,.,.,13,ASSLMGRPTDTQY